The next 15 T cell receptor beta chains were all read from a single sample in a study of shared clonotypes between healthy human individuals. TCRdb's table, derived via immunoSEQ multiplex PCR, lists solely in-frame clones and lacks some. The sample holds some 1,600,000 clones, 95% to 99% seen once. The sequenced sample consisted of naive CD4+ T cells sorted from blood. Subset reported: CD45RA+ positively selected. Receptor source: a man aged 30 to 39 in good health.

This clone is a singleton in its sample. The V and J genes are TRBV12-5 and TRBJ2-7, with D perhaps matching TRBD2 (5 bases). CDR3 length equals 13 residues. Germline V lookup: CDR1 LGHNT, CDR2 FRNRAP. Trimming removed 5 bases from V and 4 bases from J, with 12 bases in between. As DNA, the CDR3 is TGTGCTAGTGGTCCCGAGAGCGGATACGAGCAGTACTTC. Translation: CASGPESGYEQYF.

The rearrangement joins TRBV27 to TRBJ2-7; D gene uncertain. V shed 11 bases and J shed 1 base, with 21 bases lying between them. CDR3 length: 15 residues. Germline CDR1 and CDR2: MNHEY and SMNVEV (reference sequence). The CDR3 nucleotides read TGTGCCCCGAGGTCCCTCTCTACAAGGTCCTACGAGCAGTACTTC. Protein sequence: CAPRSLSTRSYEQYF.

The genes are TRBV5-1 and TRBJ2-5; 11 bases align to TRBD1. This CDR3 comprises 15 residues. From germline, CDR1 is SGHRS and CDR2 YFSETQ. V lost 0 bases to trimming and J lost 14 bases; unmatched junction nucleotides: 12. The DNA of the CDR3 is TGCGCCAGCAGCTTGGGGACAGGGGGCCTCCCCTGGCCCTACTTC. This translates into CASSLGTGGLPWPYF.

V usage is TRBV19 and J usage is TRBJ2-7, with 12 bases matching TRBD1. The CDR3 runs to 16 residues. After removal of 3 bases from V and 4 bases from J, the junction contained 7 bases not matched to a gene. The germline CDR1 and CDR2 sequences are LNHDA and SQIVND (reference sequence). The CDR3 spells CASSILQGQGAYEQYF. DNA of the CDR3: TGTGCCAGTAGTATCCTCCAGGGACAGGGGGCTTACGAGCAGTACTTC.

The chain has TRBV28 and TRBJ1-2; D not certain. V dropped 5 bases and J dropped 4 bases, with 14 bases sitting between them. The CDR3 contains 14 residues. CDR1 and CDR2 (germline): MDHEN, SYDVKM. The CDR3 nucleotides are TGTGCCAGCAGTAACTTAGGGCTCATCTATGGCTACACCTTC. Residues: CASSNLGLIYGYTF.

This chain uses TRBV10-3 with TRBJ2-3; D might be TRBD1 (5 bases). The CDR3 totals 15 residues. Germline CDR1 is ENHRY and CDR2 is SYGVKD. V lost 6 bases, J lost 0 bases, and 13 bases lay in between. CDR3 protein: CAISPRATSTDTQYF. CDR3 coding DNA: TGTGCCATCAGCCCCAGGGCCACTAGCACAGATACGCAGTATTTT.

V is TRBV6-5 and J is TRBJ1-2, with 9 bases aligning to TRBD1. CDR1 is MNHEY and CDR2 is SVGAGI in the germline V gene. J lost 4 bases, V lost 4 bases, and 4 bases had no gene match. The CDR3 spans 14 residues. CDR3 sequence: CASSSTGGVYGYTF. The CDR3 bases are TGTGCCAGCAGTTCTACAGGGGGCGTCTATGGCTACACCTTC.

The chain joins TRBV28 to TRBJ2-1; TRBD2 is a possible D gene (5 bases). The V gene lost 3 bases and the J gene lost 2 bases, with 20 bases spanning the gap. Germline V gene lookup returns CDR1 MDHEN and CDR2 SYDVKM. This CDR3 contains 18 residues. CDR3 in DNA: TGTGCCAGCAGTTTCCTAGTTCTGGGGAGAGGAACCTACAATGAGCAGTTCTTC. Translated: CASSFLVLGRGTYNEQFF. Full variable domain (rest looked up from reference TRBV28 and TRBJ2-1): DVKVTQSSRYLVKRTGEKVFLECVQDMDHENMFWYRQDPGLGLRLIYFSYDVKMKEKGDIPEGYSVSREKKERFSLILESASTNQTSMYLCASSFLVLGRGTYNEQFFGPGTRLTVL.

The chain employs TRBV9 and TRBJ2-1, with 10 bases that match TRBD2. Trimming removed 0 bases from V and 6 bases from J; junction bases left unmatched: 9. CDR1 is SGDLS, CDR2 YYNGEE, per germline. CDR3 length: 17 amino acids. The CDR3 is CASSVAPSGSSSNEQFF. CDR3 DNA: TGTGCCAGCAGCGTAGCCCCTAGCGGGAGTAGCAGCAATGAGCAGTTCTTC. Looking up the rest from reference TRBV9 and TRBJ2-1 gives the full variable domain: DSGVTQTPKHLITATGQRVTLRCSPRSGDLSVYWYQQSLDQGLQFLIQYYNGEERAKGNILERFSAQQFPDLHSELNLSSLELGDSALYFCASSVAPSGSSSNEQFFGPGTRLTVL.

The chain employs TRBV11-2 and TRBJ2-3, with D tentatively TRBD1 or TRBD2 (5 bases each). The CDR3 has 15 amino acids. V dropped 6 bases and J dropped 2 bases, with 15 bases sitting between them. CDR1 is SGHAT, CDR2 FQNNGV, per germline. CDR3 sequence reads: CASRLGRSLTDTQYF. CDR3 bases: TGTGCCAGCAGGTTGGGACGGTCTCTCACAGATACGCAGTATTTT.

The V gene is TRBV28, the J gene TRBJ2-7; the D gene is possibly TRBD2 (5 bases). V was shortened by 6 bases and J by 3 bases, with 15 bases between the two germline ends. The germline V gene has CDR1 MDHEN and CDR2 SYDVKM. The CDR3 length is 14 residues. The CDR3 reads CASSAIFRDYEQYF. DNA of the CDR3: TGTGCCAGCAGCGCTATCTTCCGGGACTACGAGCAGTACTTC.

V gene TRBV6-5 combines with J gene TRBJ1-1; D gene unclear. The CDR3 runs to 14 residues. Per germline, CDR1 MNHEY and CDR2 SVGAGI. Trimming stripped 7 bases from V and 6 bases from J, with 18 bases between. CDR3 region: CASTAREARAEAFF. The CDR3 DNA follows: TGTGCCAGCACCGCAAGGGAGGCCAGAGCTGAAGCTTTCTTT.

This clone was picked up one time. The rearrangement links TRBV7-9 to TRBJ2-3; weak D call: TRBD2 (5 bases). Trimming removed 6 bases at V and 7 bases at J, with 11 bases between. This CDR3 is 12 amino acids long. Germline-derived CDR1 and CDR2 are SEHNR and FQNEAQ (reference sequence). The CDR3 loop reads CASRRAGNTQYF. The CDR3 DNA is TGTGCCAGCAGGCGGGCGGGCAATACGCAGTATTTT.

Here the CDR3 DNA reads TGTGCCAGCAGTGCCCGCCGGACAGGGCGCTATGGCTACACCTTC. Translation gives CASSARRTGRYGYTF. The V call is TRBV28, the J call TRBJ1-2, with 8 bases identical to TRBD1. The CDR3 runs to 15 residues. Germline assignment: CDR1 MDHEN and CDR2 SYDVKM. J gave up 4 bases and V 5 bases, and 9 bases lay outside the gene matches.

This clone showed up just once. The rearrangement links TRBV14 to TRBJ2-3; TRBD2 is a possible D gene (6 bases). Germline V gives CDR1 SGHDN, CDR2 FVKESK. With 4 bases removed from V and 4 bases from J, the gap between germline ends came to 18 bases. The CDR3 runs to 16 residues. CDR3 DNA: TGTGCCAGCAGCCCCTATGCGGGGTTTGACGCAGATACGCAGTATTTT. Translation: CASSPYAGFDADTQYF.